The 20 T cell receptor beta chains reported below all come from one sample, sequenced in a study of cytomegalovirus exposure and HLA in healthy donors. Primers included in the PCR were 60 Vbeta and 13 Jbeta primers. Data came from immunoSEQ multiplex PCR; TCRdb stores just in-frame clones and leaves some out. The sample includes about 140,000 clones, 75% to 90% of them seen just once. Sequencing was carried out using PBMCs. Receptors originate from a female donor in good health and CMV-seronegative.

This clone showed up just a few times. The V gene is TRBV5-4, the J gene TRBJ2-1; D is possibly TRBD1 (5 bases). The germline V and J ends were trimmed by 0 bases and 4 bases, with 14 bases remaining between them. Germline values: CDR1 SGHNT, CDR2 YYREEE (reference sequence). The CDR3 extends over 16 amino acids. This CDR3 is CASSLAQGLSYNEQFF. The CDR3 nucleotides read TGTGCCAGCAGCTTGGCCCAGGGTTTGTCTTACAATGAGCAGTTCTTC.

Only a few counts were recorded for this clone. The chain combines TRBV13 with TRBJ1-1; the D gene is possibly TRBD1 (6 bases). Looked up from germline, CDR1 is PRHDT and CDR2 is FYEKMQ (reference sequence). Trimming left V 3 bases short and J 3 bases short, with 14 bases between. The CDR3 sequence is 15 residues long. The CDR3 nucleotides are TGTGCCAGCAGCTTGGGTCAGGGGATGGACACTGAAGCTTTCTTT. Protein product: CASSLGQGMDTEAFF.

This clone occurred a few times. V gene TRBV28 combines with J gene TRBJ2-1, with 12 positions matching TRBD2. Germline CDR1 MDHEN, CDR2 SYDVKM. This CDR3 is 18 amino acids long. The V segment lost 6 bases and the J segment 7 bases; nucleotides outside the gene matches: 16. Written as DNA, the CDR3 is TGTGCCAGCAGCACACAATGGACTAGCGGGATGCTATCTAATGAGCAGTTCTTC. Amino acid sequence: CASSTQWTSGMLSNEQFF.

The rearrangement links TRBV20-1 to TRBJ2-1; D is uncertain. This CDR3 is built from 11 residues. Germline CDR1 and CDR2: DFQATT and SNEGSKA (reference sequence). The V and J ends lost 8 bases and 8 bases respectively, with 13 bases between them. The CDR3 DNA is TGCAGTACTTTAGATTCTCATGAGCAGTTCTTC. Translating gives CSTLDSHEQFF.

The V gene is TRBV28, the J gene TRBJ1-5; D might be TRBD1 (6 bases). This CDR3 comprises 15 residues. CDR1 and CDR2 (germline): MDHEN, SYDVKM. V lost 2 bases and J lost 3, with 11 bases in between. CDR3 protein: CASSLLTGNNQPQHF. The DNA of the CDR3 is TGTGCCAGCAGTTTACTGACAGGTAACAATCAGCCCCAGCATTTT.

This clone appeared a single time. The chain couples TRBV18 to TRBJ1-1; D not resolved. This CDR3 contains 13 residues. The germline CDR1 and CDR2 sequences are KGHSH and LQKENI. Deletions cut 0 bases from V and 5 bases from J, with 7 bases between. The CDR3 nucleotides read TGTGCCAGCTCACCACCGATCCTAACTGAAGCTTTCTTT. This encodes CASSPPILTEAFF.

This chain links TRBV19 with TRBJ1-2; TRBD1 agrees at 8 bases. Looked up from germline, CDR1 is LNHDA and CDR2 is SQIVND (reference sequence). The CDR3 consists of 14 residues. Unmatched junction bases numbered 7, after V lost 6 bases and J lost 4 bases. The CDR3 sequence is CASSLGQGRYGYTF. The CDR3 nucleotides read TGTGCCAGTAGCCTCGGACAGGGCCGCTATGGCTACACCTTC.

This chain joins TRBV28 and TRBJ1-1; D gene ambiguous. The CDR3 totals 18 residues. V lost 2 bases and J lost 5, with 24 bases in between. Looked up from germline, CDR1 is MDHEN and CDR2 is SYDVKM. CDR3 sequence: CASSLVSEAVLLETEAFF. CDR3 in DNA: TGTGCCAGCAGTTTAGTTTCCGAGGCGGTTTTGCTAGAGACTGAAGCTTTCTTT.

The rearrangement joins TRBV7-6 to TRBJ2-5, with a tentative D call TRBD2 (6 bases). Looked up from germline, CDR1 is SGHVS and CDR2 is FNYEAQ. The CDR3 loop spans 13 amino acids. The V end was cut by 5 bases, the J end by 2 bases, with 9 bases between. The CDR3: CASSRDLQETQYF. The CDR3 DNA follows: TGTGCCAGCAGCAGGGACTTACAAGAGACCCAGTACTTC.

This chain uses TRBV6-1 with TRBJ2-6, with 8 bases that match TRBD2. Germline loops: CDR1 MNHNS, CDR2 SASEGT. The V and J ends lost 3 bases and 0 bases, in that order; junction bases with no gene match: 4. This CDR3 has 17 amino acids. The CDR3 nucleotides are TGTGCCAGCAGTGAGGTAGCGGGGTTCTCTGGGGCCAACGTCCTGACTTTC. Its protein is CASSEVAGFSGANVLTF.

The CDR3 bases are TGTGCCAGCAGTTACTCGTGGACATCCCAGTACGAGCAGTACTTC. Translation gives CASSYSWTSQYEQYF. The gene calls are TRBV6-5 and TRBJ2-7; tentatively, D is TRBD1 (5 bases). Per the germline V gene, CDR1 is MNHEY and CDR2 is SVGAGI. The CDR3 contains 15 residues. Deletions cut 0 bases from V and 4 bases from J, with 13 bases between.

This clone was detected a few times. This chain joins TRBV2 and TRBJ2-1; D possibly corresponds to TRBD2 (5 bases). The CDR3 is made up of 13 amino acids. Deletions cut 4 bases from V and 5 bases from J, with 9 bases between. From germline, CDR1 is SNHLY and CDR2 FYNNEI. Written as DNA, the CDR3 is TGTGCCAGCAGTGGTGGACTCAACAATGAGCAGTTCTTC. It codes for CASSGGLNNEQFF.

This chain connects TRBV5-1 to TRBJ1-3; no firm D call. Germline V lookup: CDR1 SGHRS, CDR2 YFSETQ. V shed 1 base and J shed 2 bases, with 4 bases lying between them. This CDR3 is 13 amino acids long. DNA of the CDR3: TGCGCCAGCAGCTTGACGGCTGGAAACACCATATATTTT. It is translated as CASSLTAGNTIYF.

DNA for the CDR3: TGTGCCAGCATTGCTGTCGGGGGGCTGTGCAATGAGCAGTTCTTC. It encodes CASIAVGGLCNEQFF. This chain links TRBV6-5 with TRBJ2-1; D perhaps matches TRBD2 (7 bases). This CDR3 contains 15 residues. The V gene's germline CDR1 is MNHEY and CDR2 SVGAGI. Trimming shortened V by 7 bases and J by 6 bases, and 19 bases separated the two germline ends.

This chain connects TRBV19 to TRBJ1-1; 7 positions match TRBD1. The junction had 4 bases not matched to a gene; V was cut back by 11 bases and J by 4 bases. CDR3 size: 11 residues. The germline V gene has CDR1 LNHDA and CDR2 SQIVND (reference sequence). CDR3 nucleotide sequence: TGTGCCGCCTGGGACAGCACTGAAGCTTTCTTT. It yields the protein CAAWDSTEAFF.

The chain links TRBV4-2 to TRBJ2-1; D gene unclear. Germline V lookup: CDR1 LGHNA, CDR2 YNFKEQ. Trimming cost V 1 base and J 4 bases, with 11 bases left between them. This CDR3 is 15 amino acids long. In nucleotides, the CDR3 is TGTGCCAGCAGCCAAGGCACTAAGACTTACAATGAGCAGTTCTTC. This codes for CASSQGTKTYNEQFF.

This sequence joins TRBV7-6 and TRBJ1-1; no firm D call. The CDR3 is made up of 15 amino acids. The germline V and J ends were trimmed by 2 bases and 3 bases, with 13 bases remaining between them. Germline values: CDR1 SGHVS, CDR2 FNYEAQ. The CDR3, as DNA: TGTGCCAGCAGCTTACAATTCCCCGGGGACACTGAAGCTTTCTTT. Its translation: CASSLQFPGDTEAFF.

V and J are TRBV10-3 and TRBJ2-7, with D perhaps TRBD1 (5 bases). The germline CDR1 and CDR2 sequences are ENHRY and SYGVKD. The CDR3 extends over 13 amino acids. The germline V and J ends were trimmed by 2 bases and 2 bases, with 7 bases remaining between them. CDR3 nucleotides: TGTGCCATCAGTGAGGACAGTACCTACGAGCAGTACTTC. It specifies CAISEDSTYEQYF.

The rearrangement links TRBV6-6 to TRBJ1-1; 7 bases match TRBD1. Germline V CDR1 and CDR2: MNHNY, SVGAGI (reference sequence). Trimming removed 8 bases from V and 0 bases from J; junction bases left unmatched: 9. This CDR3 is 15 amino acids long. The CDR3 sequence is CASGRGDSLNTEAFF. DNA of the CDR3: TGTGCCAGCGGCAGGGGGGACTCTCTGAACACTGAAGCTTTCTTT.

V is TRBV18 and J is TRBJ1-1, with TRBD1 as a possible D gene (5 bases). This CDR3 has 14 amino acids. The germline V gene encodes CDR1 KGHSH and CDR2 LQKENI. V was cut by 3 bases and J by 0 bases, with 8 bases left in between. The CDR3 reads CASSPDTLNTEAFF. For the CDR3, the DNA is TGTGCCAGCTCACCGGACACTCTGAACACTGAAGCTTTCTTT.